This T cell receptor (beta chain) stems from a study of early stage breast cancer tumors. Clones were read by immunoSEQ multiplex PCR, and TCRdb kept only the in-frame ones, dropping some. Found here are approximately 39,000 clones, 74% of them singletons; the top ten hold about 7%. This clone turned up a few times. This CDR3 has 13 amino acids. CDR1 is MDHEN, CDR2 SYDVKM, per germline. Trimming took off 2 bases at V and 7 bases at J, with 11 bases between the two ends. The chain combines TRBV28 with TRBJ1-1; TRBD1 might be the D (6 bases). The receptor's source is a person in their sixties with breast cancer. The sample was blood. The CDR3 here is CASSLLGHHEAFF. CDR3 nucleotide sequence: TGTGCCAGCAGTTTACTGGGACACCATGAAGCTTTCTTT.